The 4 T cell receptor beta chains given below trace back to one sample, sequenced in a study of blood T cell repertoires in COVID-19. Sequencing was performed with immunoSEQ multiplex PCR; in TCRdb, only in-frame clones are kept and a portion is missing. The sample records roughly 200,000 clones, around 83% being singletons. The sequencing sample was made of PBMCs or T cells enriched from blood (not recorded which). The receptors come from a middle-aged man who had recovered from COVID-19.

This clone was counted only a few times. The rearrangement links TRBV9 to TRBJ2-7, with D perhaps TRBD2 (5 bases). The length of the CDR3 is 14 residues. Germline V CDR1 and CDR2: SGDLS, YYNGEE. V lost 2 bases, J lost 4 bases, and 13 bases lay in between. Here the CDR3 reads CASSVEVGEYEQYF. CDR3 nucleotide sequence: TGTGCCAGCAGCGTCGAGGTTGGGGAGTACGAGCAGTACTTC.

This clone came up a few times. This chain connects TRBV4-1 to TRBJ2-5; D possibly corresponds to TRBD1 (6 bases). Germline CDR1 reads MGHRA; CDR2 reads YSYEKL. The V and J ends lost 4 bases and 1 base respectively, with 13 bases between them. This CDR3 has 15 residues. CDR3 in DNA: TGCGCCAGCAGCCGGACAGTCTCCGGCCAAGAGACCCAGTACTTC. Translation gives CASSRTVSGQETQYF.

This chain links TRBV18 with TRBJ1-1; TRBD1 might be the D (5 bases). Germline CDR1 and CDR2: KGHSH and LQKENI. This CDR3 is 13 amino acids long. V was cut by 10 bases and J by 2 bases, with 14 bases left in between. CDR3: CATALDRNTEAFF. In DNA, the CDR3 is TGTGCCACTGCATTAGACAGAAACACTGAAGCTTTCTTT. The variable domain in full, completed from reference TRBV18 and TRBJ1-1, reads NAGVMQNPRHLVRRRGQEARLRCSPMKGHSHVYWYRQLPEEGLKFMVYLQKENIIDESGMPKERFSAEFPKEGPSILRIQQVVRGDSAAYFCATALDRNTEAFFGQGTRLTVV.

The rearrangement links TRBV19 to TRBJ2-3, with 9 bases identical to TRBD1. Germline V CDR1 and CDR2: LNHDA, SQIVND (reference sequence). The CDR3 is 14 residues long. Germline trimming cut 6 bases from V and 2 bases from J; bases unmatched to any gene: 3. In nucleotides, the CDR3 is TGTGCCAGTAGGGACAGGGGAAACACAGATACGCAGTATTTT. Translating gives CASRDRGNTDTQYF.